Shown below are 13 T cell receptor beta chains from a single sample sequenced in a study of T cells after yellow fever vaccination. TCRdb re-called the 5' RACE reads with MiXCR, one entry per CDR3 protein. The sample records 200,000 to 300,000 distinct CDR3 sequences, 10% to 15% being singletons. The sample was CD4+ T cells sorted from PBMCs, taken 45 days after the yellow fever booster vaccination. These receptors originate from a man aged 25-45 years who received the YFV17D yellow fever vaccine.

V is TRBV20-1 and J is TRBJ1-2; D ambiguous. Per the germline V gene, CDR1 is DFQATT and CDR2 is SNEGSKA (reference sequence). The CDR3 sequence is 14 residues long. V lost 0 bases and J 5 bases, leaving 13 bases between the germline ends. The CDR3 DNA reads TGCAGTGCTAGAGATGCCACTTCCCCGTATGGCTACACCTTC. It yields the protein CSARDATSPYGYTF.

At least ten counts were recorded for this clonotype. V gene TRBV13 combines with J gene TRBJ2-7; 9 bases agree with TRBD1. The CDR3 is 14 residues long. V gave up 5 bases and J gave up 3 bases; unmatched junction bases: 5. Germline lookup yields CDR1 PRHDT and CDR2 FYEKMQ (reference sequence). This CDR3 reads CASSPTGGIYEQYF. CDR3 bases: TGTGCCAGCAGCCCGACAGGGGGTATCTACGAGCAGTACTTC.

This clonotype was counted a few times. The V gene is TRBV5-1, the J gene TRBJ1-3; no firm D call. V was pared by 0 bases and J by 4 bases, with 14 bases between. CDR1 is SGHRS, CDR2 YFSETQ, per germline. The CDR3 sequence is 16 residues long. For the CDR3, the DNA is TGCGCCAGCAGCTTGGCCGATGGCCGGGGAGGAAACACCATATATTTT. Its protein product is CASSLADGRGGNTIYF.

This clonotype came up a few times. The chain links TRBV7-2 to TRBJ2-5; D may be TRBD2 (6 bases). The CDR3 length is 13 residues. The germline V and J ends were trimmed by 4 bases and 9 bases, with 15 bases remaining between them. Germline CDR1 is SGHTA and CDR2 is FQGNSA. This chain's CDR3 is CASSSRLVLAQYF. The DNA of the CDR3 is TGTGCCAGCAGCTCCCGACTAGTTTTGGCCCAGTACTTC. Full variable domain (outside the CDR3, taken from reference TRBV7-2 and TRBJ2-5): GAGVSQSPSNKVTEKGKDVELRCDPISGHTALYWYRQSLGQGLEFLIYFQGNSAPDKSGLPSDRFSAERTGGSVSTLTIQRTQQEDSAVYLCASSSRLVLAQYFGPGTRLLVL.

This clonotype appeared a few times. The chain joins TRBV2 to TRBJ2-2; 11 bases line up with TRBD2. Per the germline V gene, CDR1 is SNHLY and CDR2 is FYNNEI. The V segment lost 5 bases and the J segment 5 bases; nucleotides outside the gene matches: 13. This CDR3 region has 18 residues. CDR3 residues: CASSPRLAGSSGTGELFF. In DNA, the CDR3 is TGTGCCAGCAGTCCCCGACTAGCGGGGTCGTCGGGGACCGGGGAGCTGTTTTTT.

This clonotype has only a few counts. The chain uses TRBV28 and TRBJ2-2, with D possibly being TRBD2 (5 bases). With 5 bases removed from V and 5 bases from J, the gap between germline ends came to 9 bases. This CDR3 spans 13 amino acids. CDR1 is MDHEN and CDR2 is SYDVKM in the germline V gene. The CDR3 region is CASSPPGTGELFF. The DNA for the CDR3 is TGTGCCAGCAGTCCCCCGGGGACCGGGGAGCTGTTTTTT.

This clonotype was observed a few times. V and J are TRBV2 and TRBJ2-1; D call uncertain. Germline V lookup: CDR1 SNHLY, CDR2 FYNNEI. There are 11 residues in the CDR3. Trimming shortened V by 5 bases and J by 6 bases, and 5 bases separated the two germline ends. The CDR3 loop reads CASSWSNEQFF. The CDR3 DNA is TGTGCCAGCAGTTGGAGCAATGAGCAGTTCTTC.

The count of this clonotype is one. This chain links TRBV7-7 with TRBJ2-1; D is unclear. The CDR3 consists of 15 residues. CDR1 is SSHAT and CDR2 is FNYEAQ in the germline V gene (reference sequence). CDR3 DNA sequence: TGTGATAGCAGCTTAGAGCAGAGCTCCTACAATGAGCAGTTCTTC. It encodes CDSSLEQSSYNEQFF.

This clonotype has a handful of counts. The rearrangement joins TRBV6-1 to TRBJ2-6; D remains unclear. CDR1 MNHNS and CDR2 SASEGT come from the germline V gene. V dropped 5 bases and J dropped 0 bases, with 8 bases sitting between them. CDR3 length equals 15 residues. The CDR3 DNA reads TGTGCCAGCAGTCCAATGTACTCTGGGGCCAACGTCCTGACTTTC. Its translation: CASSPMYSGANVLTF.

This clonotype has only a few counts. The CDR3 protein is CASVFPGPSTDTQYF. The CDR3 DNA reads as TGTGCCAGCGTCTTCCCAGGGCCCAGCACAGATACGCAGTATTTT. This chain joins TRBV7-9 and TRBJ2-3, with D possibly being TRBD1 (5 bases). The CDR3 totals 15 residues. V was clipped by 8 bases and J by 0 bases, with 15 bases between them. Germline-derived CDR1 and CDR2 are SEHNR and FQNEAQ (reference sequence).

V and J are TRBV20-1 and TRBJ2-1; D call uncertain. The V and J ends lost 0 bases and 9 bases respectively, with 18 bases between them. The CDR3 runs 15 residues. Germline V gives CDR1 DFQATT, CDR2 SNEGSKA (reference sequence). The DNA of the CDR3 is TGCAGTGCTAGAGATCCCCGCGGCTCGAGGAGTGAGCAGTTCTTC. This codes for CSARDPRGSRSEQFF.

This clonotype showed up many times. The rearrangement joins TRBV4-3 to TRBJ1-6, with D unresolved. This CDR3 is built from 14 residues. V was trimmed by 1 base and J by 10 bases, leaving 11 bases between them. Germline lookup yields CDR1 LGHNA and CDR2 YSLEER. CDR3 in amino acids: CASSQVRVGSPLHF. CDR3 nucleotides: TGCGCCAGCAGCCAAGTAAGGGTGGGGTCACCCCTCCACTTT.

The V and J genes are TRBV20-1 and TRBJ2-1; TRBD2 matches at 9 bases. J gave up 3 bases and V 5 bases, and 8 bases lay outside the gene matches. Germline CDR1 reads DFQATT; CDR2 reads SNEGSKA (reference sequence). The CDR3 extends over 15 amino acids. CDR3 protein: CSAYRLAEGYNEQFF. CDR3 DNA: TGCAGTGCTTATCGACTAGCGGAAGGCTACAATGAGCAGTTCTTC.